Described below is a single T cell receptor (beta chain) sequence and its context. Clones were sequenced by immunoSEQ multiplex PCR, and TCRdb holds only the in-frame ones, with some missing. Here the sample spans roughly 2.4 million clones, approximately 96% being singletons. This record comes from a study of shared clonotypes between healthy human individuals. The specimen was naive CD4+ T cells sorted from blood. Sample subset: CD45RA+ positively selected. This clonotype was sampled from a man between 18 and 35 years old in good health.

The CDR3 spells CASSPHRGVQTDTQYF. CDR3 bases: TGTGCCAGCAGCCCCCATAGAGGGGTTCAAACAGATACGCAGTATTTT. This sequence joins TRBV9 and TRBJ2-3; perhaps D is TRBD1 or TRBD2 (5 bases each). Germline CDR1 is SGDLS and CDR2 is YYNGEE. Between the trimmed V and J ends, which lost 4 bases and 3 bases, there was a span of 18 bases. The CDR3 consists of 16 residues. Combining the CDR3 with reference TRBV9 and TRBJ2-3 gives the whole variable domain DSGVTQTPKHLITATGQRVTLRCSPRSGDLSVYWYQQSLDQGLQFLIQYYNGEERAKGNILERFSAQQFPDLHSELNLSSLELGDSALYFCASSPHRGVQTDTQYFGPGTRLTVL.